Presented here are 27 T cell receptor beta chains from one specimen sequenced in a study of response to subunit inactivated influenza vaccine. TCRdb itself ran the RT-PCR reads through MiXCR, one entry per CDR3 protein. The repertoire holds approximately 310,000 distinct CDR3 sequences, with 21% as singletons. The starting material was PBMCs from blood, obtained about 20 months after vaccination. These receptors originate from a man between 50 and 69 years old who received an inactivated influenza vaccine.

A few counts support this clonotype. The CDR3 DNA follows: TGTGCCAGTAGTAAAAGACAGGGGGTCAATTCACCCCTCCACTTT. Its protein product is CASSKRQGVNSPLHF. The chain combines TRBV19 with TRBJ1-6; 9 bases fit TRBD1. Per the germline V gene, CDR1 is LNHDA and CDR2 is SQIVND (reference sequence). J lost 7 bases, V lost 4 bases, and 5 bases had no gene match. This CDR3 region has 15 residues.

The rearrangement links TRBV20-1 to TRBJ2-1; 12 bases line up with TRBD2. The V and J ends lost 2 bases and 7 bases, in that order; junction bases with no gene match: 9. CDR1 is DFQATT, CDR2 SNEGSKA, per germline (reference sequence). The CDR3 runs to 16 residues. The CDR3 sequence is CSARSLAGGFVNEQFF. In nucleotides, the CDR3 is TGCAGTGCTAGAAGCCTAGCGGGAGGGTTTGTTAATGAGCAGTTCTTC.

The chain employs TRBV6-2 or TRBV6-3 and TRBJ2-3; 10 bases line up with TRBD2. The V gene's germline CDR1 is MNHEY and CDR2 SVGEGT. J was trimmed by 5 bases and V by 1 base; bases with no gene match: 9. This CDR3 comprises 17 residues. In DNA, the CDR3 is TGTGCCAGCAGTTACTTTGGACTAGCGGTGAGGGGAGATACGCAGTATTTT. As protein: CASSYFGLAVRGDTQYF.

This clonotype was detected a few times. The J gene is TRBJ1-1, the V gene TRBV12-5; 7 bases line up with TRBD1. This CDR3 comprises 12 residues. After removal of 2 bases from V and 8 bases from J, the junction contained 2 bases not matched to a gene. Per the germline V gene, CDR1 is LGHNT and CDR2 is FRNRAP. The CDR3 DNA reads TGTGCTAGTGGTTTGTGGGACAGCGAAGCTTTCTTT. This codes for CASGLWDSEAFF.

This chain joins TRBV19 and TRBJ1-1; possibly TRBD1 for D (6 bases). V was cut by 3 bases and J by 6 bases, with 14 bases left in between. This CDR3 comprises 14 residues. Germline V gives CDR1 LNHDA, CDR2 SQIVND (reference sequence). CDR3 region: CASSITTGAPEAFF. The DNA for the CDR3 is TGTGCCAGTAGTATTACGACAGGAGCACCTGAAGCTTTCTTT.

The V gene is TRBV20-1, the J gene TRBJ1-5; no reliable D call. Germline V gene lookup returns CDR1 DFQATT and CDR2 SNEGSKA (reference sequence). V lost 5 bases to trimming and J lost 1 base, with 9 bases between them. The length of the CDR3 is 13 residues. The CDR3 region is CSAPIGSNQPQHF. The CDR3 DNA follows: TGCAGTGCTCCTATCGGAAGCAATCAGCCCCAGCATTTT.

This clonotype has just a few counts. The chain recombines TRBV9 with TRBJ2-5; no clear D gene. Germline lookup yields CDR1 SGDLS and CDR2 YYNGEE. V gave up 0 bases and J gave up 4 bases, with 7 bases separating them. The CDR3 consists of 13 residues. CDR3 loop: CASSVAARETQYF. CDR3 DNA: TGTGCCAGCAGCGTAGCGGCTCGAGAGACCCAGTACTTC.

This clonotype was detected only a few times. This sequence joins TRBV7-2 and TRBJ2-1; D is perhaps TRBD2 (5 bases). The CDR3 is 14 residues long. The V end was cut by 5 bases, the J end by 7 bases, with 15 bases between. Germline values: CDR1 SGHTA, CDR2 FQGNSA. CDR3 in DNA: TGTGCCAGCAGCCCCTCCCCAGCGGTGAATGAGCAGTTCTTC. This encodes CASSPSPAVNEQFF.

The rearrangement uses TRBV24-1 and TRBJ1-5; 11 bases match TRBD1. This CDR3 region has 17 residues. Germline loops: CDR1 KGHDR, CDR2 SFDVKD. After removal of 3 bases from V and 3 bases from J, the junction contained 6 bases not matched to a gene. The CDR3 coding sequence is TGTGCCACCAGTGATCCTGGGACAGGGGGGGCCAATCAGCCCCAGCATTTT. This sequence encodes CATSDPGTGGANQPQHF.

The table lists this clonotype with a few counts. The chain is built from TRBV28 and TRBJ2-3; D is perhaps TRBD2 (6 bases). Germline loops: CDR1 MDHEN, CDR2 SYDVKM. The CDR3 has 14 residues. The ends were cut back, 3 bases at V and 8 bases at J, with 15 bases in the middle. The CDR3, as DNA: TGTGCCAGCAGTTTCTTCGGCGGGGTGGGTACGCAGTATTTT. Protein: CASSFFGGVGTQYF. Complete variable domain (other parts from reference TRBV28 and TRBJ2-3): DVKVTQSSRYLVKRTGEKVFLECVQDMDHENMFWYRQDPGLGLRLIYFSYDVKMKEKGDIPEGYSVSREKKERFSLILESASTNQTSMYLCASSFFGGVGTQYFGPGTRLTVL.

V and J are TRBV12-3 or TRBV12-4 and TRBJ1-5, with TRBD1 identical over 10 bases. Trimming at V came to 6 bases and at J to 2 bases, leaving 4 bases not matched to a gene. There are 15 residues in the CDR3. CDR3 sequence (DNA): TGTGCCAGCAGAGTGACAGGGGGCGGCAATCAGCCCCAGCATTTT. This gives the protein CASRVTGGGNQPQHF.

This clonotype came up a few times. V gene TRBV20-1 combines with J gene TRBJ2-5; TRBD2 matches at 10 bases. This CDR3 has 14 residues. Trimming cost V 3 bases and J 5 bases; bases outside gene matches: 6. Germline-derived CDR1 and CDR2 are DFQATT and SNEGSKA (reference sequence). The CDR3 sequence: CSARVAGGLETQYF. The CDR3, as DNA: TGCAGTGCTAGGGTAGCGGGGGGATTGGAGACCCAGTACTTC.

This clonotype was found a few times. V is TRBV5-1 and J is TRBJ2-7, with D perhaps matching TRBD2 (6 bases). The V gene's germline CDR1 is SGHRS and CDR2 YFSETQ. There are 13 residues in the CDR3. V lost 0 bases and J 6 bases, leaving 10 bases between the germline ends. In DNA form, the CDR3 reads TGCGCCAGCAGCTTGGATAGCGGAATCGAGCAGTACTTC. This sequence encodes CASSLDSGIEQYF.

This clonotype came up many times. Here the CDR3 reads CASKVTDQPQHF. CDR3 DNA: TGTGCCAGCAAAGTGACAGATCAGCCCCAGCATTTT. J is TRBJ1-5 and V is TRBV6-2 or TRBV6-3; a weak D match, TRBD1 (5 bases). CDR1 is MNHEY and CDR2 is SVGEGT in the germline V gene. V was clipped by 7 bases and J by 5 bases, with 9 bases between them. This CDR3 contains 12 residues.

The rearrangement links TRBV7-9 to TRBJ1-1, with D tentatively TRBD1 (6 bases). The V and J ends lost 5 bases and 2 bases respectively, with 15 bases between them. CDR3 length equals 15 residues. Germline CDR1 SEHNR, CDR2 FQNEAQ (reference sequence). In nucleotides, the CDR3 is TGTGCCAGCAGCCCGCGAAAACAGGGCAACACTGAAGCTTTCTTT. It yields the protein CASSPRKQGNTEAFF.

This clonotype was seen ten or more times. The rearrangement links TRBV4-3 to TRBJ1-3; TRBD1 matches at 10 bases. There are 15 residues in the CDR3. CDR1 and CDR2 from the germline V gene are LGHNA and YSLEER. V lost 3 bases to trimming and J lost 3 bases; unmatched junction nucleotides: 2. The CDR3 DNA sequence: TGCGCCAGCAGCCAGGGGACAGGGGTTGGAAACACCATATATTTT. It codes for CASSQGTGVGNTIYF.

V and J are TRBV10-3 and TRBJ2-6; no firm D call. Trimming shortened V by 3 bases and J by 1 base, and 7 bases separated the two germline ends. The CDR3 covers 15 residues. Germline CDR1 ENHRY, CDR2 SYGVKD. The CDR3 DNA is TGTGCCATCAGTGATAAGGGTTCTGGGGCCAACGTCCTGACTTTC. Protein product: CAISDKGSGANVLTF.

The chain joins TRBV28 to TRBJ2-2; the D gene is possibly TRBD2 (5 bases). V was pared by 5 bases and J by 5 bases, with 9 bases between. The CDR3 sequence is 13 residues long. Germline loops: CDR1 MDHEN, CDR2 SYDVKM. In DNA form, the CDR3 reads TGTGCCAGCAGTAGGACTTTGACCGGGGAGCTGTTTTTT. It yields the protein CASSRTLTGELFF.

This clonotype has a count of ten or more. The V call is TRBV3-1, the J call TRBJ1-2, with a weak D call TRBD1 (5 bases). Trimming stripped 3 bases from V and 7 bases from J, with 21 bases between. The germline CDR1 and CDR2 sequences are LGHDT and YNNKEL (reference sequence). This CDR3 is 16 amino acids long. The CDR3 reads CASSQQLWGVRAGYTF. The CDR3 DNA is TGTGCCAGCAGCCAGCAGTTGTGGGGCGTCCGGGCTGGCTACACCTTC. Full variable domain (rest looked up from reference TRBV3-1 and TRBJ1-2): DTAVSQTPKYLVTQMGNDKSIKCEQNLGHDTMYWYKQDSKKFLKIMFSYNNKELIINETVPNRFSPKSPDKAHLNLHINSLELGDSAVYFCASSQQLWGVRAGYTFGSGTRLTVV.

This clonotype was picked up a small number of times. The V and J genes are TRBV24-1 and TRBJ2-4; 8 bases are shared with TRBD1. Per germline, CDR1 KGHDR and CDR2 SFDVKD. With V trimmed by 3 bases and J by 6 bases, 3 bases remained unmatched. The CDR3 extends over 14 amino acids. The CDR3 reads CATSDPRGLNIQYF. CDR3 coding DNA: TGTGCCACCAGTGATCCCAGGGGGCTAAACATTCAGTACTTC.

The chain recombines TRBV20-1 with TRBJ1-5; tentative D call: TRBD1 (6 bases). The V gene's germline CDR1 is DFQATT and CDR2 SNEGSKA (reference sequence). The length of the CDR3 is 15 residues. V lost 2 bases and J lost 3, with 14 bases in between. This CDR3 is CSARSGGPYNQPQHF. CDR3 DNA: TGCAGTGCTAGATCGGGGGGCCCATACAATCAGCCCCAGCATTTT.

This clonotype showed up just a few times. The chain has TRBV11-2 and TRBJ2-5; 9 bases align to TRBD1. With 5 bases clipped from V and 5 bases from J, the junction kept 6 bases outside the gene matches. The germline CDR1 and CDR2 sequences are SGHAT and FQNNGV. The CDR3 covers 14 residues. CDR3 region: CASSAIGTGETQYF. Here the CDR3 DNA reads TGTGCCAGCAGCGCCATCGGGACAGGGGAGACCCAGTACTTC.

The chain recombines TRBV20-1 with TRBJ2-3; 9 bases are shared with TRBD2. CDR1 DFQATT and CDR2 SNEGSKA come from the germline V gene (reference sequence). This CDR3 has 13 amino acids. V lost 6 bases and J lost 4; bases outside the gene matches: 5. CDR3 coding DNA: TGCAGTGCACAGCGGGAGGAGGCAGATACGCAGTATTTT. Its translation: CSAQREEADTQYF.

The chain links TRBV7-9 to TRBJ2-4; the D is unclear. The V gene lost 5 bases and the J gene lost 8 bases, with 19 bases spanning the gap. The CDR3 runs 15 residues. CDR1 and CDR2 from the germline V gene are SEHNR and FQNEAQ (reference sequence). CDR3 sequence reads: CASSPMDGNRYIQYF. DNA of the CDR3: TGTGCCAGCAGCCCCATGGATGGAAATCGCTACATTCAGTACTTC.

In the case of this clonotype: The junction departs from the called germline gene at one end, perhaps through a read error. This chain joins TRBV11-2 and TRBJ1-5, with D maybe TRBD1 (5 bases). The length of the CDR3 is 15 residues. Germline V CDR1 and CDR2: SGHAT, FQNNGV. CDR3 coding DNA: TGTGCCAGCAGCACCGCCGGGGCAATCAATCAGCCCCAGCAATTT. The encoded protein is CASSTAGAINQPQQF.

The chain's CDR3 is CASTDGYEQYF. Written as DNA, the CDR3 is TGTGCCAGCACCGACGGCTACGAGCAGTACTTC. The chain couples TRBV7-9 to TRBJ2-7, with D unresolved. V dropped 7 bases and J dropped 3 bases, with 7 bases sitting between them. Germline assignment: CDR1 SEHNR and CDR2 FQNEAQ (reference sequence). This CDR3 has 11 residues.

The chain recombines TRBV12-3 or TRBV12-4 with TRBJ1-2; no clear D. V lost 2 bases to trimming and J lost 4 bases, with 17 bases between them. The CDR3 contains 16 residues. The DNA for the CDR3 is TGTGCCAGCAGTTTAACGACTGAGGGCAACGGCTATGGCTACACCTTC. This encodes CASSLTTEGNGYGYTF.